This T cell receptor (beta chain) was found in a study of blood T cells in healthy people across ages. General study results and limits: Comparison with aged donors showed that long-lived donors had more naive CD4+ cells and higher diversity.

The CDR3 covers 12 residues. The germline CDR1 and CDR2 sequences are SQVTM and ANQGSEA. Combining a sample-barcoded 5' primer with a J-beta primer mix, a second PCR ran for roughly 6 to 12 cycles. A template-switch adaptor that had 12 random nucleotides put a tag on each cDNA molecule. TCRdb reprocessed the 5' RACE reads with MiXCR, giving one entry per CDR3 protein. The data hold about 730,000 distinct CDR3 sequences, with more than 40% observed a single time. A word on this clonotype: What it binds is not known. It may be a read error: a sequence one base away is much more abundant.

This rearrangement joins TRBV29-1 to TRBJ2-1; D remains ambiguous. The DNA matches TRBJ2-7 better at its end, which makes the J call doubtful. The material sequenced was blood. This TCR was recovered from a woman in her sixties in good health. The CDR3 protein is CSVRHSYNEQYF. The CDR3 DNA reads as TGCAGCGTTAGGCACTCCTACAATGAGCAGTACTTC.